Sequencing of this T cell receptor (beta chain) was carried out in a study of cytomegalovirus exposure and HLA in healthy donors. In the PCR, 60 Vbeta and 13 Jbeta primers were used. Measured with immunoSEQ multiplex PCR; TCRdb has only the in-frame clones, and not every one. The sample holds 180,000 or so clones, roughly 9.5% seen once. This clone was seen a handful of times. Other DNA sequences of this sample code for an identical CDR3. The source is a woman aged 25 to 45 in good health and CMV-seropositive. The sequenced sample consisted of PBMCs.

CDR3 DNA: TGTGCCAGCAGCCCCCCGGGGATGAACACTGAAGCTTTCTTT. It specifies CASSPPGMNTEAFF. The chain employs TRBV14 and TRBJ1-1; D is unresolved. The V gene's germline CDR1 is SGHDN and CDR2 FVKESK. The CDR3 spans 14 residues. V was cut by 4 bases and J by 0 bases, with 9 bases left in between.